These 30 T cell receptor beta chains came from one sample sequenced in a study of cytomegalovirus exposure and HLA in healthy donors. Sequenced by immunoSEQ multiplex PCR; TCRdb stores in-frame clones only, minus some. The sample carries under 250,000 clones, 75% to 95% recorded once. Sequenced sample: PBMCs. These TCRs come from a woman under 30 in good health and CMV-seronegative.

This clone has just a few counts. The gene calls are TRBV4-2 and TRBJ2-1, with a weak D call TRBD2 (8 bases). Germline lookup yields CDR1 LGHNA and CDR2 YNFKEQ. V lost 0 bases, J lost 8 bases, and 17 bases lay in between. The CDR3 is made up of 16 amino acids. CDR3 protein: CASSQESGLGGDEQFF. CDR3 DNA sequence: TGTGCCAGCAGCCAAGAATCGGGACTAGGGGGCGATGAGCAGTTCTTC.

The chain couples TRBV10-1 to TRBJ1-5, with D hard to call. Trimming removed 0 bases at V and 3 bases at J, with 12 bases between. Germline V gene sequence: CDR1 WNHNN, CDR2 SYGVQD (reference sequence). CDR3 length: 16 residues. The CDR3 loop is CASSESGSGSNQPQHF. CDR3 bases: TGCGCCAGCAGTGAGTCTGGTTCGGGGTCCAATCAGCCCCAGCATTTT.

This chain links TRBV6-5 with TRBJ1-1; 8 positions match TRBD1. Trimming took 6 bases from V and 5 from J; bases not matched to a gene: 11. CDR3 length equals 15 residues. Germline V gene lookup returns CDR1 MNHEY and CDR2 SVGAGI. CDR3 in DNA: TGTGCCAGCAGATTTCTACTTGGGGACAGGACTGAAGCTTTCTTT. Amino acids: CASRFLLGDRTEAFF.

This sequence joins TRBV7-8 and TRBJ2-7, with 7 bases that match TRBD1. V shed 3 bases, J shed 2 bases, and the junction held 4 bases outside the gene matches. Germline CDR1 is SGHVS and CDR2 is FQNEAQ. CDR3 length: 14 amino acids. The DNA for the CDR3 is TGTGCCAGCAGCTTTCACGGGACAGCCTACGAGCAGTACTTC. Translating gives CASSFHGTAYEQYF. The whole variable domain, remainder taken from reference TRBV7-8 and TRBJ2-7, is GAGVSQSPRYKVAKRGQDVALRCDPISGHVSLFWYQQALGQGPEFLTYFQNEAQLDKSGLPSDRFFAERPEGSVSTLKIQRTQQEDSAVYLCASSFHGTAYEQYFGPGTRLTVT.

The J gene is TRBJ2-2, the V gene TRBV9, with D perhaps matching TRBD2 (5 bases). Germline CDR1 SGDLS, CDR2 YYNGEE. The CDR3 is made up of 19 amino acids. V lost 3 bases and J lost 5, with 26 bases in between. CDR3 nucleotides: TGTGCCAGCAGCGAGCCCGCCGTTTCCGGGCAGAGAGGGACCGGGGAGCTGTTTTTT. Translating it yields CASSEPAVSGQRGTGELFF.

This rearrangement joins TRBV29-1 to TRBJ2-2; 10 nucleotides match TRBD2. This CDR3 has 16 residues. V gave up 4 bases and J gave up 6 bases; unmatched junction bases: 11. CDR1 is SQVTM, CDR2 ANQGSEA, per germline. This CDR3 is CSVGPLAGALAGELFF. As DNA, the CDR3 is TGCAGCGTTGGGCCCCTAGCGGGAGCCCTCGCCGGGGAGCTGTTTTTT.

The chain carries TRBV7-2 and TRBJ2-1; TRBD2 agrees at 11 bases. CDR3 length: 14 amino acids. The germline gives CDR1 SGHTA, CDR2 FQGNSA. The ends lost 8 bases at V and 9 bases at J; junction bases unmatched: 9. The CDR3 here is CASPTSGRVAEQFF. DNA of the CDR3: TGTGCCAGCCCTACTAGCGGGAGAGTAGCTGAGCAGTTCTTC.

J is TRBJ1-1 and V is TRBV29-1; weak D call: TRBD1 (6 bases). Germline CDR1 and CDR2: SQVTM and ANQGSEA. Trimming pared 3 bases from V and 2 bases from J, leaving 16 bases between. CDR3 length: 15 amino acids. CDR3 region: CSVDIFQGPNTEAFF. The CDR3 nucleotides are TGCAGCGTTGACATATTTCAGGGGCCCAACACTGAAGCTTTCTTT.

J is TRBJ2-1 and V is TRBV7-2, with 9 positions matching TRBD2. CDR1 SGHTA and CDR2 FQGNSA come from the germline V gene. CDR3 length equals 14 residues. V trimming: 5 bases; J trimming: 4 bases; junction bases outside the gene matches: 3. The DNA for the CDR3 is TGTGCCAGCAGCCCGACTAGCGGATACAATGAGCAGTTCTTC. Its translation is CASSPTSGYNEQFF.

This rearrangement joins TRBV6-4 to TRBJ2-2; 8 positions match TRBD1. The CDR3 covers 17 residues. Per germline, CDR1 MRHNA and CDR2 SNTAGT. The V and J ends lost 8 bases and 3 bases, in that order; junction bases with no gene match: 14. CDR3 sequence reads: CASSPLGQARDTGELFF. DNA for the CDR3: TGTGCCAGCTCTCCTTTGGGACAGGCTCGTGACACCGGGGAGCTGTTTTTT.

This chain joins TRBV7-9 and TRBJ2-3; D not resolved. Between the trimmed V and J ends, which lost 3 bases and 4 bases, there was a span of 11 bases. CDR1 is SEHNR and CDR2 is FQNEAQ in the germline V gene (reference sequence). This CDR3 has 14 amino acids. The CDR3 spells CASSFRVAPDTQYF. The CDR3 region has the DNA TGTGCCAGCAGCTTCCGGGTAGCTCCAGATACGCAGTATTTT. The full variable domain, with the rest looked up from reference TRBV7-9 and TRBJ2-3, is DTGVSQNPRHKITKRGQNVTFRCDPISEHNRLYWYRQTLGQGPEFLTYFQNEAQLEKSRLLSDRFSAERPKGSFSTLEIQRTEQGDSAMYLCASSFRVAPDTQYFGPGTRLTVL.

The chain recombines TRBV7-6 with TRBJ1-1, with 7 bases that match TRBD1. In germline, CDR1 is SGHVS, CDR2 FNYEAQ. V was pared by 3 bases and J by 8 bases, with 12 bases of the junction left unmatched. The CDR3 extends over 15 amino acids. The CDR3 DNA sequence: TGTGCCAGCAGCTTGGGAAGACAGGGTATCCCGGAAGCTTTCTTT. Encoded protein: CASSLGRQGIPEAFF.

This chain connects TRBV6-1 to TRBJ2-3, with D tentatively TRBD1 (5 bases). The V gene's germline CDR1 is MNHNS and CDR2 SASEGT. V was cut by 4 bases and J by 5 bases, with 7 bases left in between. The CDR3 has 12 amino acids. The CDR3 nucleotides are TGTGCCAGCAGTGCCCAGGGAGATACGCAGTATTTT. Its protein product is CASSAQGDTQYF.

The V and J genes are TRBV11-2 and TRBJ2-3; weak D call: TRBD2 (8 bases). Trimming pared 1 base from V and 7 bases from J, leaving 15 bases between. Germline assignment: CDR1 SGHAT and CDR2 FQNNGV. The CDR3 sequence is 15 residues long. The CDR3 region is CASSLVTGGGHTQYF. In DNA, the CDR3 is TGTGCCAGCAGCTTAGTAACGGGAGGGGGCCATACGCAGTATTTT.

The chain joins TRBV10-3 to TRBJ2-2; 16 nucleotides match TRBD2. Unmatched junction bases numbered 9, after V lost 7 bases and J lost 7 bases. Looked up from germline, CDR1 is ENHRY and CDR2 is SYGVKD. The CDR3 contains 17 residues. CDR3 in DNA: TGTGCCATCACCCCTGGGACTAGCGGGAGGGGGCGCGGGGAGCTGTTTTTT. Translation: CAITPGTSGRGRGELFF.

This chain joins TRBV4-1 and TRBJ2-2; 9 nucleotides line up with TRBD2. Germline CDR1 reads MGHRA; CDR2 reads YSYEKL. The CDR3 totals 17 residues. Germline trimming cut 4 bases from V and 1 base from J; bases unmatched to any gene: 7. The CDR3 is CASSPRGTSLNTGELFF. The CDR3 bases are TGCGCCAGCAGCCCCCGGGGGACTAGCCTGAACACCGGGGAGCTGTTTTTT.

This chain links TRBV9 with TRBJ1-2; possibly TRBD1 for D (6 bases). The V and J ends lost 0 bases and 9 bases respectively, with 12 bases between them. Germline-derived CDR1 and CDR2 are SGDLS and YYNGEE. The CDR3 runs 13 residues. The CDR3, as DNA: TGTGCCAGCAGCGTAGACGGGACAAGAAGCTACACCTTC. It is translated as CASSVDGTRSYTF.

This clone was seen once. V and J are TRBV9 and TRBJ1-5; 9 nucleotides align to TRBD1. The CDR3 is made up of 16 amino acids. Germline-derived CDR1 and CDR2 are SGDLS and YYNGEE. The trim removed 0 bases at V and 0 bases at J, leaving 1 base unmatched. The CDR3, as DNA: TGTGCCAGCAGCGTAGGGACAGGGGATAGCAATCAGCCCCAGCATTTT. This codes for CASSVGTGDSNQPQHF.

The V and J genes are TRBV19 and TRBJ2-2; D perhaps matches TRBD1 (6 bases). This CDR3 is built from 15 residues. V was trimmed by 7 bases and J by 7 bases, leaving 19 bases between them. Germline CDR1 is LNHDA and CDR2 is SQIVND (reference sequence). CDR3 amino acids: CASMNRVGNGGELFF. CDR3 in DNA: TGTGCCAGTATGAACAGGGTGGGTAACGGCGGGGAGCTGTTTTTT.

This rearrangement joins TRBV7-6 to TRBJ1-3; the D is unclear. This CDR3 spans 18 amino acids. The germline V gene encodes CDR1 SGHVS and CDR2 FNYEAQ. Trimming shortened V by 0 bases and J by 2 bases, and 17 bases separated the two germline ends. The CDR3 protein is CASSLAQLGPTPGNTIYF. The CDR3 DNA reads TGTGCCAGCAGCTTAGCGCAGCTAGGCCCAACACCTGGAAACACCATATATTTT.

The chain carries TRBV2 and TRBJ1-1; D might be TRBD1 (5 bases). The germline gives CDR1 SNHLY, CDR2 FYNNEI. The length of the CDR3 is 13 residues. V was shortened by 4 bases and J by 0 bases, with 6 bases between the two germline ends. The CDR3 DNA is TGTGCCAGCAGTGGACAGTTGAACACTGAAGCTTTCTTT. This encodes CASSGQLNTEAFF.

CDR3 region: CASSPGLADYNEQFF. The CDR3 nucleotides read TGTGCCAGCAGTCCCGGACTAGCGGATTACAATGAGCAGTTCTTC. V and J are TRBV7-2 and TRBJ2-1; 10 bases are a match to TRBD2. This CDR3 comprises 15 residues. The V and J ends lost 6 bases and 4 bases, in that order; junction bases with no gene match: 6. In germline, CDR1 is SGHTA, CDR2 FQGNSA.

The V gene is TRBV9, the J gene TRBJ2-3, with TRBD2 matching 8 bases. This CDR3 has 14 residues. CDR1 is SGDLS and CDR2 is YYNGEE in the germline V gene. V trimming: 6 bases; J trimming: 7 bases; junction bases outside the gene matches: 10. CDR3 sequence: CASTPTLAAHTQYF. The CDR3 coding sequence is TGTGCCAGCACCCCAACACTAGCGGCTCATACGCAGTATTTT.

V is TRBV20-1 and J is TRBJ2-5; D uncertain. Looked up from germline, CDR1 is DFQATT and CDR2 is SNEGSKA (reference sequence). Trimming cost V 6 bases and J 5 bases, with 7 bases left between them. The CDR3 is 10 amino acids. The CDR3 spells CSAPQETQYF. In DNA form, the CDR3 reads TGCAGTGCCCCTCAGGAGACCCAGTACTTC.

The rearrangement links TRBV2 to TRBJ1-5; D gene unclear. This CDR3 has 14 residues. The V gene's germline CDR1 is SNHLY and CDR2 FYNNEI. Trimming left V 7 bases short and J 4 bases short, with 14 bases between. CDR3 DNA sequence: TGTGCCAGCAATTTGGCAGGCTTAAATCAGCCCCAGCATTTT. Amino acid sequence: CASNLAGLNQPQHF.

The V and J genes are TRBV6-5 and TRBJ2-3; perhaps TRBD2 as D (6 bases). The CDR3 is 16 amino acids. V was trimmed by 2 bases and J by 2 bases, leaving 14 bases between them. CDR1 and CDR2 (germline): MNHEY, SVGAGI. The CDR3 bases are TGTGCCAGCAGTTACGGCTGGGCGGGGCCCACAGATACGCAGTATTTT. It yields the protein CASSYGWAGPTDTQYF.

The chain combines TRBV5-1 with TRBJ2-1, with 8 bases identical to TRBD2. J was trimmed by 3 bases and V by 0 bases; bases with no gene match: 11. Per the germline V gene, CDR1 is SGHRS and CDR2 is YFSETQ. The CDR3 is 18 residues long. The CDR3 region is CASSLARGGGSGYNEQFF. CDR3 coding DNA: TGCGCCAGCAGCTTGGCCCGGGGGGGCGGGAGCGGCTACAATGAGCAGTTCTTC.

The J gene is TRBJ1-1, the V gene TRBV28, with a possible D match to TRBD1 (5 bases). Per the germline V gene, CDR1 is MDHEN and CDR2 is SYDVKM. CDR3 length: 15 amino acids. Deletions cut 6 bases from V and 6 bases from J, with 20 bases between. CDR3 in DNA: TGTGCCAGCAGCCCCCGTATGCGGGGGGTCGCTGAAGCTTTCTTT. Its translation is CASSPRMRGVAEAFF.

The chain recombines TRBV15 with TRBJ2-3; 7 nucleotides line up with TRBD1. Per the germline V gene, CDR1 is LNHNV and CDR2 is YYDKDF (reference sequence). V trimming: 3 bases; J trimming: 0 bases; junction bases outside the gene matches: 3. This CDR3 region has 15 residues. The chain's CDR3 is CATSRTGSSTDTQYF. CDR3 nucleotides: TGTGCCACCAGCAGGACAGGGTCAAGCACAGATACGCAGTATTTT.

The chain joins TRBV19 to TRBJ1-1; TRBD1 agrees at 7 bases. J was trimmed by 3 bases and V by 10 bases; bases with no gene match: 5. Germline V CDR1 and CDR2: LNHDA, SQIVND (reference sequence). This CDR3 spans 12 amino acids. The CDR3 DNA reads as TGTGCCACCAGACAGGGAGACACTGAAGCTTTCTTT. It specifies CATRQGDTEAFF.